This T cell receptor (beta chain) appears in the sequencing data of a study of T cell responses to AZD1222 COVID-19 vaccine. Study-level background: The analysis combined second doses at about 4 or about 12 weeks. Study-level findings and limits: Regions 160-218 and 743-854 dominated among vaccine-associated CD4 TCRs spanning spike.

Clones were read by immunoSEQ multiplex PCR, and TCRdb kept only the in-frame ones, dropping some. Among about 120,000 clones listed, about 80% were seen once. With regard to this clone: No antigen is known for it.

Germline values: CDR1 SGHRS, CDR2 YFSETQ. V lost 3 bases, J lost 7 bases, and 14 bases lay in between. The CDR3 covers 13 residues. Source: peripheral blood, taken on day 0 of AZD1222 vaccination. The chain joins TRBV5-1 to TRBJ2-7; perhaps D is TRBD1 or TRBD2 (5 bases each). The origin of this receptor is an adult in good health. CDR3 protein: CASSSLMGEEQYF. The CDR3 nucleotides read TGCGCCAGCAGCTCGTTGATGGGGGAGGAGCAGTACTTC.